The TCR beta chain under discussion was sequenced for a study of blood T cell repertoires in COVID-19. Per the original data handling: Amplification of reference gene primers was used by the study to estimate nucleated cell counts. Sequenced by immunoSEQ multiplex PCR; TCRdb stores in-frame clones only, minus some. V, J and clone size were drawn from that table, and D and trimming were deduced from the DNA. This table holds roughly 200,000 clones, 86% found once. Contact with a PCR-confirmed or clinician-diagnosed COVID-19 case occurred within 2 weeks of entry. There are 16 residues in the CDR3. V and J are TRBV1 and TRBJ1-5. TRBV1 is noted as a pseudogene. Sequencing used PBMCs or T cells enriched from blood (not recorded which). This clonotype originated in a woman aged 25-40 years who had been exposed to COVID-19. The CDR3 reads CTSSQDGGFCNQPQHF. The CDR3 nucleotides read TGCACCAGCAGCCAAGATGGCGGGTTCTGCAATCAGCCCCAGCATTTT.